What follows describes a single T cell receptor (beta chain). Everyone who took part was roughly 18 to 89 years old, and they came from about two dozen US areas. The source of the sample is a study of blood T cell repertoires in COVID-19. Study overall: Samples representing acute and convalescent COVID-19 were sourced from the United States, Italy and Spain. Sources were T cells, B-cell-depleted T cells, or PBMCs; the material itself was cDNA or gDNA.

Authors' data handling: Nucleated cell number was recorded as an estimate derived from reference gene primer amplification. This table comes from immunoSEQ multiplex PCR, and its TCRdb copy is limited to in-frame clones, with some not included. V, J and clone size derive from that table, while D and trimming were established from the DNA sequence. This repertoire shows 200,000 to 300,000 clones, approximately 90% found once; its top ten account for under 2.5%. The TCR comes from a woman between 40 and 50 years old with acute COVID-19. Sequenced: PBMCs or T cells enriched from blood (not recorded which).

In DNA form, the CDR3 reads TGCGCCAGCAGCTTGTACGGGACAGCCTATGGCTACACCTTC. Protein product: CASSLYGTAYGYTF. This chain joins TRBV5-1 and TRBJ1-2; 7 bases agree with TRBD1. Germline CDR1 SGHRS, CDR2 YFSETQ. The CDR3 extends over 14 amino acids. The trim removed 1 base at V and 4 bases at J, leaving 4 bases unmatched.